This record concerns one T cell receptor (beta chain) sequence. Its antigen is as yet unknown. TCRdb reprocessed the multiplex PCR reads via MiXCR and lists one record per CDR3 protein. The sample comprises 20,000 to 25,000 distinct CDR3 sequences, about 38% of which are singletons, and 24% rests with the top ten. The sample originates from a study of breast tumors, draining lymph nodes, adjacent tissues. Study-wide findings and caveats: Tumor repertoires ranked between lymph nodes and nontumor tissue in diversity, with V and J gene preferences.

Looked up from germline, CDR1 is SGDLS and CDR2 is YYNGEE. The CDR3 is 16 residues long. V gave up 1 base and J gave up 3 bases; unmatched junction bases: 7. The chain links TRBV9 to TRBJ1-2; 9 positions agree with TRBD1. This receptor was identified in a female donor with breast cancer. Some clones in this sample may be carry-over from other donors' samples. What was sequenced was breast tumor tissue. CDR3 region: CASSVNPDRGDYGYTF. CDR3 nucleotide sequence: TGTGCCAGCAGCGTAAACCCTGACAGGGGGGACTATGGCTACACCTTC.